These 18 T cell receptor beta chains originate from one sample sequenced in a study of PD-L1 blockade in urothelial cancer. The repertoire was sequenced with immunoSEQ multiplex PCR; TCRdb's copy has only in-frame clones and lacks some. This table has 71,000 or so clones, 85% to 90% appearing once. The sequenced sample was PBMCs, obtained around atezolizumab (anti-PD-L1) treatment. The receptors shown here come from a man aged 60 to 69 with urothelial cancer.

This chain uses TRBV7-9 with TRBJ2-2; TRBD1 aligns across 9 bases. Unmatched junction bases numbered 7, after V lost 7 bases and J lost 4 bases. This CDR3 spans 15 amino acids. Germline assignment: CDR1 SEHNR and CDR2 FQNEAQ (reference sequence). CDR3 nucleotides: TGTGCCAGCAACCACTGGACAGGGGCCACCGGGGAGCTGTTTTTT. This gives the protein CASNHWTGATGELFF.

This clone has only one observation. CDR3 nucleotides: TGTGCCACCTATCGATCCGACGGCGGCACTGAAGCTTTCTTT. This encodes CATYRSDGGTEAFF. The chain employs TRBV2 and TRBJ1-1; the D is unclear. The CDR3 length is 14 residues. V lost 10 bases, J lost 4 bases, and 19 bases lay in between. The germline V gene has CDR1 SNHLY and CDR2 FYNNEI.

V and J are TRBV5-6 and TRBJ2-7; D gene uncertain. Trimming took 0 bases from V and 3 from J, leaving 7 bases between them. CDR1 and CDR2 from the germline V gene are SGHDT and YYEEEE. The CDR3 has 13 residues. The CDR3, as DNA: TGTGCCAGCAGCTTGGTCGAGAACTACGAGCAGTACTTC. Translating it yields CASSLVENYEQYF.

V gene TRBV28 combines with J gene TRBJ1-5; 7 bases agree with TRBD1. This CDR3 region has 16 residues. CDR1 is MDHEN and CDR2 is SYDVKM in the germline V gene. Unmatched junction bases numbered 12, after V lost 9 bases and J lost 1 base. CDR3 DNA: TGTGCCAGTAGGCCCCAGACAGGGATGAGCAATCAGCCCCAGCATTTT. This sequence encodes CASRPQTGMSNQPQHF.

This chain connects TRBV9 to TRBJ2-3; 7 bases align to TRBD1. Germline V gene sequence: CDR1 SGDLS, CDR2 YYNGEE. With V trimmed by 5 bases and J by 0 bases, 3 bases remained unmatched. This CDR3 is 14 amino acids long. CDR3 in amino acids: CASRPTGSTDTQYF. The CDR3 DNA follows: TGTGCCAGCAGACCGACAGGGAGCACAGATACGCAGTATTTT.

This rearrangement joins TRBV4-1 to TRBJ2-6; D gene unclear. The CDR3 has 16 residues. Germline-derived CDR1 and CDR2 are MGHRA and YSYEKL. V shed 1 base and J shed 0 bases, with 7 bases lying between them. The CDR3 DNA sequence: TGCGCCAGCAGCCAAGTCTGGGCCTCTGGGGCCAACGTCCTGACTTTC. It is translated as CASSQVWASGANVLTF.

The CDR3 loop is CASSKNPGLFTDTQYF. Written as DNA, the CDR3 is TGTGCCAGTAGCAAAAACCCGGGACTGTTCACAGATACGCAGTATTTT. The gene calls are TRBV19 and TRBJ2-3; perhaps TRBD2 as D (6 bases). The CDR3 extends over 16 amino acids. The V gene's germline CDR1 is LNHDA and CDR2 SQIVND (reference sequence). V dropped 6 bases and J dropped 2 bases, with 18 bases sitting between them. The whole variable domain, remainder taken from reference TRBV19 and TRBJ2-3, is DGGITQSPKYLFRKEGQNVTLSCEQNLNHDAMYWYRQDPGQGLRLIYYSQIVNDFQKGDIAEGYSVSREKKESFPLTVTSAQKNPTAFYLCASSKNPGLFTDTQYFGPGTRLTVL.

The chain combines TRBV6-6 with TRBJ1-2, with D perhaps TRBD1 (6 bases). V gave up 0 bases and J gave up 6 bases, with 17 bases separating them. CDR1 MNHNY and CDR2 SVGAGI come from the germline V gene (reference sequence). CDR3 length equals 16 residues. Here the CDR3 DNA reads TGTGCCAGCAGTTACTCACGACCTAGGCAGGGGAATGGCTACACCTTC. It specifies CASSYSRPRQGNGYTF.

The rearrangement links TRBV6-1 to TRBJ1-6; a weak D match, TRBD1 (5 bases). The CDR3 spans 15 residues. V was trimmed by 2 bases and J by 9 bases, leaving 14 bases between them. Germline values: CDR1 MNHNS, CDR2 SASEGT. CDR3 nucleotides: TGTGCCAGCAGTGAAAAGCCCCAGGGAGGTTCACCCCTCCACTTT. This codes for CASSEKPQGGSPLHF.

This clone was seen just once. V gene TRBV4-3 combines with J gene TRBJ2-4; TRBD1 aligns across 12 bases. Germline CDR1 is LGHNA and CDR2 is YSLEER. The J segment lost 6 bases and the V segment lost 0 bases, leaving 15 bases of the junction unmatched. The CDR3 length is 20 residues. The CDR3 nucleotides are TGCGCCAGCAGCCAAGAGTTTGCGGGAACCGGGACAGGGGGCGGAAACATTCAGTACTTC. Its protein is CASSQEFAGTGTGGGNIQYF.

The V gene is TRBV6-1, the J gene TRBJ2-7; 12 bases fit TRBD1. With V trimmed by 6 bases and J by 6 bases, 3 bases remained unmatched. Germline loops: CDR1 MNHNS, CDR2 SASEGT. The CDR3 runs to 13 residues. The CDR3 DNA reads TGTGCCAGCAGGGGGACAGGGGGCGGCGAGCAGTACTTC. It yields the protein CASRGTGGGEQYF.

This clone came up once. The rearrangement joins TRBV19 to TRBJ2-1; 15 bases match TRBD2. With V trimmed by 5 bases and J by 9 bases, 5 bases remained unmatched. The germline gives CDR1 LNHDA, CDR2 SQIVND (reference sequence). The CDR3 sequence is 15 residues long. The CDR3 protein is CASSGGLAGGPEQFF. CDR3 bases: TGTGCCAGTAGTGGTGGACTAGCGGGAGGGCCTGAGCAGTTCTTC.

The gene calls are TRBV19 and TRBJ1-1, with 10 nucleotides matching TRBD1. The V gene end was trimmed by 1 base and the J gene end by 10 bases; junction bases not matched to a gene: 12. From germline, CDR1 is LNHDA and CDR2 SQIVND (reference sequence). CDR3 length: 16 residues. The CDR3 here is CASSIASGTGALGAFF. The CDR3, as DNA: TGTGCCAGTAGTATAGCTTCCGGGACAGGGGCCCTAGGAGCTTTCTTT.

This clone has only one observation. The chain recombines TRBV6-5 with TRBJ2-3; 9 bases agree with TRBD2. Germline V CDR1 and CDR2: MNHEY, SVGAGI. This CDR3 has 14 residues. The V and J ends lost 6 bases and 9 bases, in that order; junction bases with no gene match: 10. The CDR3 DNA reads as TGTGCCAGCAGACCAACTAGCGGGTCCCGCACGCAGTATTTT. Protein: CASRPTSGSRTQYF.

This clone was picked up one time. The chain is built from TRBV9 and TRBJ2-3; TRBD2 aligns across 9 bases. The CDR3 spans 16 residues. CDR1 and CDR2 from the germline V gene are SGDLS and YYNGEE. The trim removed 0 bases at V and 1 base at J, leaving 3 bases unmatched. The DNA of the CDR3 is TGTGCCAGCAGCGTAGTGGCGGGGGGGCGCACAGATACGCAGTATTTT. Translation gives CASSVVAGGRTDTQYF. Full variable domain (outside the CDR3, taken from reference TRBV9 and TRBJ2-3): DSGVTQTPKHLITATGQRVTLRCSPRSGDLSVYWYQQSLDQGLQFLIQYYNGEERAKGNILERFSAQQFPDLHSELNLSSLELGDSALYFCASSVVAGGRTDTQYFGPGTRLTVL.

This CDR3 is CASSSDRSYEQYF. The CDR3 DNA reads TGTGCCAGCAGTTCGGACAGGTCCTACGAGCAGTACTTC. The chain recombines TRBV7-8 with TRBJ2-7; 7 bases align to TRBD1. Germline assignment: CDR1 SGHVS and CDR2 FQNEAQ. This CDR3 spans 13 amino acids. With 6 bases clipped from V and 1 base from J, the junction kept 3 bases outside the gene matches.

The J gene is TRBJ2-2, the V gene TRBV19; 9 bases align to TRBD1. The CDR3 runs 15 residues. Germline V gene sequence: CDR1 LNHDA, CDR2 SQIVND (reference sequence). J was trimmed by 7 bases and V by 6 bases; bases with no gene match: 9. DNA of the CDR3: TGTGCCAGTAGCGACGGACAGGGGAGGCTCGGGGAGCTGTTTTTT. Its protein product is CASSDGQGRLGELFF.

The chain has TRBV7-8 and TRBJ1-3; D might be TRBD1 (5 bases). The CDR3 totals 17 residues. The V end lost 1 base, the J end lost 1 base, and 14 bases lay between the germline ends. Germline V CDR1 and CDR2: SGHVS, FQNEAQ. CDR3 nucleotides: TGTGCCAGCAGCTTAGAGGGCGCAGGGATGTCTGGAAACACCATATATTTT. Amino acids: CASSLEGAGMSGNTIYF.